The T cell receptor beta chain described here comes from a study of tumor-infiltrating lymphocytes in primary liver carcinoma. Study context: Patients comprised men and women whose ages fell between 30 and 69 years.

The study's findings and limits: Blood fell significantly below tumors in its top-250-clone fraction (p = 0.039). Only around 8-25% of top clones occurred in all five tumor regions. Researchers found tumor-adjacent and tumor-blood pairs overlapped less than tumor region pairs.

The germline gives CDR1 MDHEN, CDR2 SYDVKM. The CDR3 consists of 15 residues. Deletions cut 5 bases from V and 1 base from J, with 12 bases between. Total RNA and DNA came together from roughly 20-30 mg of bulk tissue without cell sorting. Note on this clonotype: Its target is unknown.

Starting material of 500 to 600 ng total RNA yielded TCR beta cDNA via a constant-region primer. ARM-PCR, slightly modified, supplied the TCR beta libraries through three nested multiplex PCR rounds. TRBV1-TRBV30 forward primers paired with a C-beta reverse primer drove the first two PCR rounds, approximately 11 cycles each. MiXCR, run by TCRdb on the multiplex PCR reads, gives a single entry per CDR3 protein. The sample lists about 99,000 distinct CDR3 sequences; roughly 69% were seen once. The rearrangement links TRBV28 to TRBJ2-1; no clear D gene. Sequencing used liver tumor tissue from sampling region 5. Subset of the sample: tumor region T5, tumor centre. The sequence was obtained from a woman in her fifties or sixties with primary liver carcinoma and hepatitis B virus infection. The CDR3 DNA follows: TGTGCCAGCAGTCGCGTGACCATTTCCTACAATGAGCAGTTCTTC. This sequence encodes CASSRVTISYNEQFF. Combining the CDR3 with reference TRBV28 and TRBJ2-1 gives the whole variable domain DVKVTQSSRYLVKRTGEKVFLECVQDMDHENMFWYRQDPGLGLRLIYFSYDVKMKEKGDIPEGYSVSREKKERFSLILESASTNQTSMYLCASSRVTISYNEQFFGPGTRLTVL.